This is a list of T cell receptor beta chains from one sample in a study of pediatric ulcerative colitis. The data were produced by immunoSEQ multiplex PCR, yet TCRdb's version contains in-frame clones alone and is incomplete. The sample yields more than 50,000 clones, around 80% seen once. Sequenced material: blood. These TCRs come from a boy aged 5-17 years with moderate ulcerative colitis. Both conserved end residues are part of each CDR3. A D gene is named only where the DNA matches it firmly.

>TRBV12-5|TRBJ2-7|-
CASTSGRYEQYF
>TRBV28|TRBJ1-3|TRBD1
CASGLLRTGGNTIYF
>TRBV5-5|TRBJ2-1|TRBD2
CASSLVRGSPYNEQFF
>TRBV19|TRBJ2-5|-
CATLELGTQYF
>TRBV10-1|TRBJ1-1|-
CASDEAGTEAFF
>TRBV9|TRBJ2-7|TRBD1
CASSVDGTGYYEQYF
>TRBV6-5|TRBJ1-5|-
CASSYGSSNQPQHF
>TRBV11-2|TRBJ1-3|-
CAGTTDSGNTIYF
>TRBV2|TRBJ1-3|TRBD1
CASRPDRGSGNTIYF
>TRBV10-3|TRBJ1-5|-
CAIGEIDPKRGNQPQHF
>TRBV5-1|TRBJ1-1|-
CASSLAQTNTEAFF
>TRBV10-3|TRBJ1-5|-
CAISEASGQPQHF
>TRBV10-2|TRBJ2-7|-
CASSPQGSYEQYF
>TRBV5-1|TRBJ1-2|-
CASSPSRANYGYTF
>TRBV5-1|TRBJ2-3|-
CASKPLGGADSADTQYF
>TRBV27|TRBJ2-1|-
CASRSLGAYNEQFF
>TRBV2|TRBJ1-5|-
CASSADGSPNQPQHF
>TRBV9|TRBJ1-1|-
CASSAVGTEAFF
>TRBV5-1|TRBJ2-2|-
CASSFTGELFF
>TRBV29-1|TRBJ1-1|-
CSVGTYTEAFF
>TRBV6-6|TRBJ2-2|TRBD1
CASSYRDRGTGELFF
>TRBV10-1|TRBJ2-3|-
CASSGPSTDTQYF
>TRBV6-5|TRBJ1-5|-
CASSNGQLPNQPQHF
>TRBV6-4|TRBJ2-5|TRBD1
CASSDGTGGQETQYF
>TRBV19|TRBJ2-2|TRBD2
CASSARTERGTWAGELFF
>TRBV4-1|TRBJ2-7|TRBD2
CASSQVGAGGPDEQYF
>TRBV5-6|TRBJ1-2|-
CASRRRREDGYTF
>TRBV6-5|TRBJ1-3|-
CASSYSAGARGNTIYF
>TRBV18|TRBJ2-5|-
CASSPPTGLARETQYF
>TRBV7-3|TRBJ2-3|-
CASSLSRNSDTQYF
>TRBV7-9|TRBJ2-1|-
CASSFPLTYREVGNEQFF
>TRBV19|TRBJ1-5|-
CASRYSMQGILHQPQHF
>TRBV19|TRBJ1-1|-
CAKGGNTEAFF
>TRBV4-3|TRBJ2-3|TRBD2
CASSQADSGSFTDTQYF
>TRBV4-1|TRBJ2-2|-
CASSQPSGGKENTGELFF
>TRBV19|TRBJ1-1|TRBD1
CASSIRQGNTEAFF
>TRBV5-4|TRBJ2-5|TRBD1
CASSPQGVQETQYF
>TRBV21-1|TRBJ2-5|-
CASSRGLAGEETQYF
>TRBV6-1|TRBJ2-3|-
CASSESTDTQYF
>TRBV6-5|TRBJ2-3|TRBD1
CASSYDRVRADTQYF
>TRBV15|TRBJ2-7|-
CATSRAGEGDYEQYF
>TRBV29-1|TRBJ2-1|-
CSGGVAYNEQFF
>TRBV19|TRBJ2-7|-
CASGLQRNYEQYF